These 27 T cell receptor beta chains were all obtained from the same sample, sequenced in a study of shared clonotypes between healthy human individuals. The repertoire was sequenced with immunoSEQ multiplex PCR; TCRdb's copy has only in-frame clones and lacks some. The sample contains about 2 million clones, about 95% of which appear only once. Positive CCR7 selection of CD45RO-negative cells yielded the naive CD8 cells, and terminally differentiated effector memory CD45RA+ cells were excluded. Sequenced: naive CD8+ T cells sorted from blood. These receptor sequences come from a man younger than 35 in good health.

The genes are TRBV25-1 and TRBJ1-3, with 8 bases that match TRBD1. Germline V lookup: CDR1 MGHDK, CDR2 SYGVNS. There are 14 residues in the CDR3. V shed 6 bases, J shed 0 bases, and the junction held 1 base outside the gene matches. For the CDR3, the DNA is TGTGCCAGCAGACAGGGGGGCTCTGGAAACACCATATATTTT. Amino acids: CASRQGGSGNTIYF.

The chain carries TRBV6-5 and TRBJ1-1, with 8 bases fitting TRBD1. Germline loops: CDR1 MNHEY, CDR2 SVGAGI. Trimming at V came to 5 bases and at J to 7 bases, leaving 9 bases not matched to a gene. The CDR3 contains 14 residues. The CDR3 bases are TGTGCCAGCAGTGTTCCGGACAGGGCTAATGAAGCTTTCTTT. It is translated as CASSVPDRANEAFF.

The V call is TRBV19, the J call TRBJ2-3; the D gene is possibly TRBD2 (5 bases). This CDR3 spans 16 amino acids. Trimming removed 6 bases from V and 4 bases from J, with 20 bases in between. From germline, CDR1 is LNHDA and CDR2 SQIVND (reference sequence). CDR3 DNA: TGTGCCAGTAGACCATTTGATGGGAGACGCGCAGATACGCAGTATTTT. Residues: CASRPFDGRRADTQYF.

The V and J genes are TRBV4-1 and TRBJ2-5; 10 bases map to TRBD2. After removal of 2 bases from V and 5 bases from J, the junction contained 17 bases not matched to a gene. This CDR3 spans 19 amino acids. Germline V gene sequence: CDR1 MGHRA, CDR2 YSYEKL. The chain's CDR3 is CASSQKPGYPGLASETQYF. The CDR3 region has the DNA TGCGCCAGCAGCCAAAAGCCGGGCTACCCGGGACTAGCGTCGGAGACCCAGTACTTC.

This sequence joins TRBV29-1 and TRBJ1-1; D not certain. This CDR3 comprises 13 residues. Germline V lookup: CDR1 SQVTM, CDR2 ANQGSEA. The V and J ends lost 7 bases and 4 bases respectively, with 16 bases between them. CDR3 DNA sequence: TGCAGCGCAGAGAGGGATGATACCACTGAAGCTTTCTTT. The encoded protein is CSAERDDTTEAFF.

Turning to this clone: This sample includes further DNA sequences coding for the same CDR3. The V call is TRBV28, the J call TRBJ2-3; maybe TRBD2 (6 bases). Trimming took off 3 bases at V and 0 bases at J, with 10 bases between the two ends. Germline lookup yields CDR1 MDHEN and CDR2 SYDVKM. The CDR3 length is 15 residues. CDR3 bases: TGTGCCAGCAGTTTTGGGGGAGGAAGCACAGATACGCAGTATTTT. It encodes CASSFGGGSTDTQYF.

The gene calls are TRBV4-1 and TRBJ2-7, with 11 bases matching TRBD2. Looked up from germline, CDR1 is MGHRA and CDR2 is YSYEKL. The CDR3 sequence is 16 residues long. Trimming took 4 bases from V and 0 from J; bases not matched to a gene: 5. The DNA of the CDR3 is TGCGCCAGCAGCCGCAGACTAGCGGGGAGCTCCTACGAGCAGTACTTC. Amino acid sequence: CASSRRLAGSSYEQYF.

CDR3 nucleotide sequence: TGCAGCGTTGAAGTGCGATCCTGGGCCCGGGAGACCCAGTACTTC. Its protein product is CSVEVRSWARETQYF. V gene TRBV29-1 combines with J gene TRBJ2-5, with D uncertain. CDR1 is SQVTM, CDR2 ANQGSEA, per germline. V was shortened by 1 base and J by 5 bases, with 17 bases between the two germline ends. This CDR3 spans 15 amino acids. The full variable domain, rest sourced from reference TRBV29-1 and TRBJ2-5, is SAVISQKPSRDICQRGTSLTIQCQVDSQVTMMFWYRQQPGQSLTLIATANQGSEATYESGFVIDKFPISRPNLTFSTLTVSNMSPEDSSIYLCSVEVRSWARETQYFGPGTRLLVL.

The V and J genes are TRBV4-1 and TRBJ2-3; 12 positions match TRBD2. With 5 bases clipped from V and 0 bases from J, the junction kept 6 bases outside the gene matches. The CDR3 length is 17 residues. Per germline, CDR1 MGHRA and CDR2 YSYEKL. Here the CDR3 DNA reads TGCGCCAGCAGCTTCCCTGGGACTAGCGGGAGCACAGATACGCAGTATTTT. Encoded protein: CASSFPGTSGSTDTQYF.

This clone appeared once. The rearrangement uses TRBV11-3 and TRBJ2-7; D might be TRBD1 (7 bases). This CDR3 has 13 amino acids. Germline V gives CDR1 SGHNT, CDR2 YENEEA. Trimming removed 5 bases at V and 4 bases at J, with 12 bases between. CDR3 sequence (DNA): TGTGCCAGCAGCCGCAGGGGGGCTTACGAGCAGTACTTC. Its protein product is CASSRRGAYEQYF. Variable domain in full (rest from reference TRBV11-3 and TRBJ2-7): EAGVVQSPRYKIIEKKQPVAFWCNPISGHNTLYWYLQNLGQGPELLIRYENEEAVDDSQLPKDRFSAERLKGVDSTLKIQPAELGDSAVYLCASSRRGAYEQYFGPGTRLTVT.

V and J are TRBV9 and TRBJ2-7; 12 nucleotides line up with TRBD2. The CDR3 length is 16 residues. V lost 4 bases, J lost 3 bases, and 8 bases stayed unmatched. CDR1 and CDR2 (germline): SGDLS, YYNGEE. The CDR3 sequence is CASSPRLAGDLYEQYF. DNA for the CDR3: TGTGCCAGCAGCCCCAGACTAGCGGGGGACCTCTACGAGCAGTACTTC.

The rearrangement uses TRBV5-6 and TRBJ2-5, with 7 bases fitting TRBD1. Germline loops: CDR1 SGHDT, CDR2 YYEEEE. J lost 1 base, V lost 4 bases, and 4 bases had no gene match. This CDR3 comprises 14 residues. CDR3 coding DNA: TGTGCCAGCAGCACACAGGGGCTCCAAGAGACCCAGTACTTC. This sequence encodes CASSTQGLQETQYF.

The CDR3: CASSADRDRADYGYTF. The CDR3 nucleotides are TGTGCCAGCAGCGCTGACCGGGACAGGGCGGACTATGGCTACACCTTC. The chain has TRBV9 and TRBJ1-2; 9 bases line up with TRBD1. The length of the CDR3 is 16 residues. In germline, CDR1 is SGDLS, CDR2 YYNGEE. V lost 3 bases, J lost 3 bases, and 9 bases stayed unmatched. Full variable domain (missing parts from reference TRBV9 and TRBJ1-2): DSGVTQTPKHLITATGQRVTLRCSPRSGDLSVYWYQQSLDQGLQFLIQYYNGEERAKGNILERFSAQQFPDLHSELNLSSLELGDSALYFCASSADRDRADYGYTFGSGTRLTVV.

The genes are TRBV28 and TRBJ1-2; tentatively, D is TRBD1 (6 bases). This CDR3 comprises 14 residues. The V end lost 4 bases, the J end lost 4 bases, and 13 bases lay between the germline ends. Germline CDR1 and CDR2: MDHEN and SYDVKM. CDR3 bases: TGTGCCAGCAGTTATGCAGGGGAAACCTATGGCTACACCTTC. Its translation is CASSYAGETYGYTF.

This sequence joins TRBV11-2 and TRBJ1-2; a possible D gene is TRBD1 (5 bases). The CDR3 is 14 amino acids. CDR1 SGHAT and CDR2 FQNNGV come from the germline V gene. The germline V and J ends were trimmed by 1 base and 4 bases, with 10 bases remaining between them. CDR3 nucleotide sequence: TGTGCCAGCAGCTTAGCAGGGAGCTCCTATGGCTACACCTTC. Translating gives CASSLAGSSYGYTF.

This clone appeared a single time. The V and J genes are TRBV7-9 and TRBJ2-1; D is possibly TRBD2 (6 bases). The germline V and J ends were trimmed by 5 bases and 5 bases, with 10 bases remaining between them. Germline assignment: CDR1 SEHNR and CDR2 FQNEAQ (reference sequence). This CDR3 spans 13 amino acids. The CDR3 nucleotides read TGTGCCAGCAGCCCGGGACTTAACAATGAGCAGTTCTTC. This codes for CASSPGLNNEQFF.

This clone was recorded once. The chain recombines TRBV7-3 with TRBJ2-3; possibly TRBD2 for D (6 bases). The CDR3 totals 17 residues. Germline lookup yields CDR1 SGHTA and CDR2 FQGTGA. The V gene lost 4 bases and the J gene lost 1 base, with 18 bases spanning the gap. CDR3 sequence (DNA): TGTGCCAGCAGCTCCGGGATTGGCGGGGACGGCACAGATACGCAGTATTTT. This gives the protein CASSSGIGGDGTDTQYF.

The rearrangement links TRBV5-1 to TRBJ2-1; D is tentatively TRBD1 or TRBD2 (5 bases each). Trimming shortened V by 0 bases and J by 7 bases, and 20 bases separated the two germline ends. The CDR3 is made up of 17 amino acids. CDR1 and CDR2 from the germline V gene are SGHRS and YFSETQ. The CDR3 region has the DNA TGCGCCAGCAGCTTGGTCTCTACCAGGGCACTAGTGAATGAGCAGTTCTTC. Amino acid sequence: CASSLVSTRALVNEQFF.

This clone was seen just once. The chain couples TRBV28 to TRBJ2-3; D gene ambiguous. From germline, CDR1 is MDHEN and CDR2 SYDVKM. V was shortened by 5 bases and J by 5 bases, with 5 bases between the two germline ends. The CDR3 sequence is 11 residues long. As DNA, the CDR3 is TGTGCCAGCAGTGAGCGAGATACGCAGTATTTT. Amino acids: CASSERDTQYF. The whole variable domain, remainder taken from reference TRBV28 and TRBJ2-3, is DVKVTQSSRYLVKRTGEKVFLECVQDMDHENMFWYRQDPGLGLRLIYFSYDVKMKEKGDIPEGYSVSREKKERFSLILESASTNQTSMYLCASSERDTQYFGPGTRLTVL.

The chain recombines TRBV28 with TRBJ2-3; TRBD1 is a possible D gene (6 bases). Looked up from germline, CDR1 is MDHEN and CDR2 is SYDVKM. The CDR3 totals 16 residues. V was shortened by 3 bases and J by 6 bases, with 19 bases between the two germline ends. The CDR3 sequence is CASSFYGDNLEDTQYF. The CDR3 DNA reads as TGTGCCAGCAGTTTTTATGGGGACAACCTAGAGGATACGCAGTATTTT.

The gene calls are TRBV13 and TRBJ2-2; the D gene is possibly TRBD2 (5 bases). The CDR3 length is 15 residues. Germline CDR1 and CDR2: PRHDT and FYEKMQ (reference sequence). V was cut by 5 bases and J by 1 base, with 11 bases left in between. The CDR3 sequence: CASSAGLMNTGELFF. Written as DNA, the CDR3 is TGTGCCAGCAGCGCTGGACTGATGAACACCGGGGAGCTGTTTTTT.

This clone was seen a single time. The CDR3: CASSQDPLAGESGELFF. In nucleotides, the CDR3 is TGCGCCAGCAGCCAAGATCCGCTAGCGGGAGAATCCGGGGAGCTGTTTTTT. The chain has TRBV4-3 and TRBJ2-2, with TRBD2 matching over 10 bases. The germline CDR1 and CDR2 sequences are LGHNA and YSLEER. Losses at the gene ends were 0 bases for V and 6 bases for J; bases not matched to a gene: 7. This CDR3 comprises 17 residues.

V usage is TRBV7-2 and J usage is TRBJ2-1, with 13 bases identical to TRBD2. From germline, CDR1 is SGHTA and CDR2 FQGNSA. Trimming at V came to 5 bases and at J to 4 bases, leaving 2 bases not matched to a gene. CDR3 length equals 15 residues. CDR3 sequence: CASSTLAGGYNEQFF. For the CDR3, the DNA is TGTGCCAGCAGCACACTAGCGGGAGGGTACAATGAGCAGTTCTTC.

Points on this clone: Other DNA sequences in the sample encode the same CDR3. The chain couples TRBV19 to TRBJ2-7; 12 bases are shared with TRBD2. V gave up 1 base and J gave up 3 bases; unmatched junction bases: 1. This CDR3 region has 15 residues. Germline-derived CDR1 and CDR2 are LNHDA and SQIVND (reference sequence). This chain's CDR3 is CASSIGLAGDYEQYF. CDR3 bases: TGTGCCAGTAGTATAGGACTAGCGGGGGACTACGAGCAGTACTTC.

The CDR3 here is CASSPTSNQPQHF. In nucleotides, the CDR3 is TGCGCCAGCAGCCCCACTAGCAATCAGCCCCAGCATTTT. The V and J genes are TRBV4-1 and TRBJ1-5, with no clear D. The CDR3 is 13 amino acids. The germline V gene encodes CDR1 MGHRA and CDR2 YSYEKL. Deletions cut 4 bases from V and 0 bases from J, with 4 bases between.

The CDR3 region has the DNA TGTGCCAGCAGCGGAACAGGGTTCTCTGAAGCTTTCTTT. This sequence encodes CASSGTGFSEAFF. The J gene is TRBJ1-1, the V gene TRBV9, with D possibly TRBD1 on 6 matching bases. This CDR3 is 13 amino acids long. Germline values: CDR1 SGDLS, CDR2 YYNGEE. Trimming left V 3 bases short and J 6 bases short, with 12 bases between.

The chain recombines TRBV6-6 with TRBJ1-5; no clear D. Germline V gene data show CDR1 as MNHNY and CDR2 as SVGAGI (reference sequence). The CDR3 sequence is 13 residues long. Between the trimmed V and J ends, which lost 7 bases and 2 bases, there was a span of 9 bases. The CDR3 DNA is TGTGCCAGCACCCCCCTTGGCAATCAGCCCCAGCATTTT. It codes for CASTPLGNQPQHF.